This TCR beta chain was identified during a study of blood T cell repertoires in COVID-19. In the study overall: The cDNA or gDNA used as material had been derived from T cells, B-cell-depleted T cells, or PBMCs.

Authors' processing steps: Counts of nucleated cells, estimated from reference gene primer amplification, were obtained. Here immunoSEQ multiplex PCR was the method, and the copy in TCRdb shows in-frame clones only, minus some. V and J calls and clone size are those listed in that table; D and trimming were worked out from the DNA. In the table there are a few hundred thousand clones, 80% to 90% of which are singletons. V lost 2 bases and J lost 6, with 14 bases in between. CDR3 size: 15 residues. The germline CDR1 and CDR2 sequences are SGHVS and FQNEAQ. Sequencing input: peripheral blood. The clonotype comes from a man aged 30-40 years with acute or convalescent COVID-19. This chain joins TRBV7-8 and TRBJ1-3; D ambiguous. CDR3 region: CASSLRRAVANTIYF. Written as DNA, the CDR3 is TGTGCCAGCAGCTTACGGAGGGCTGTGGCAAACACCATATATTTT.